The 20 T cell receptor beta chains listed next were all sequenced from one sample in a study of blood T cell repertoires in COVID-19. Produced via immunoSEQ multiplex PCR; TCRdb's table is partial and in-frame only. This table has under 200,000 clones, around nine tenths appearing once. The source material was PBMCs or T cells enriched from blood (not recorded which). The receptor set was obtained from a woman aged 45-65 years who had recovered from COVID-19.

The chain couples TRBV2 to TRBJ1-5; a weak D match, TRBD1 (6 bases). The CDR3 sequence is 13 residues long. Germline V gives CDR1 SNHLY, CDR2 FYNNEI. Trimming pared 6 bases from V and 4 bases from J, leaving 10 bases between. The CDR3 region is CASSRTVNQPQHF. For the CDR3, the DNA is TGTGCCAGCAGCCGGACAGTAAATCAGCCCCAGCATTTT.

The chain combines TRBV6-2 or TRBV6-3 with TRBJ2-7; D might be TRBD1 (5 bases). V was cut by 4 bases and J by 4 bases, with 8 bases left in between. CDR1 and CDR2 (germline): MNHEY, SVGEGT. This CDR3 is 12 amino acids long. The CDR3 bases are TGTGCCAGCAGTTGGGGCCAGTACGAGCAGTACTTC. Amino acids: CASSWGQYEQYF.

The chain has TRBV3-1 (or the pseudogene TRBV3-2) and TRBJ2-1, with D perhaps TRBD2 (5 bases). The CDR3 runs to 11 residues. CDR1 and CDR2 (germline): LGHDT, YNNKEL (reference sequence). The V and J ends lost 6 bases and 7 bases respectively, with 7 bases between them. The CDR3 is CASSGGNEQFF. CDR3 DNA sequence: TGTGCCAGCAGTGGAGGAAATGAGCAGTTCTTC.

This CDR3 is CASSQDQTYTGELFF. The CDR3 DNA is TGCGCCAGCAGCCAAGATCAGACATACACCGGGGAGCTGTTTTTT. This rearrangement joins TRBV4-1 to TRBJ2-2; D gene unclear. Trimming pared 0 bases from V and 3 bases from J, leaving 8 bases between. This CDR3 contains 15 residues. Per the germline V gene, CDR1 is MGHRA and CDR2 is YSYEKL.

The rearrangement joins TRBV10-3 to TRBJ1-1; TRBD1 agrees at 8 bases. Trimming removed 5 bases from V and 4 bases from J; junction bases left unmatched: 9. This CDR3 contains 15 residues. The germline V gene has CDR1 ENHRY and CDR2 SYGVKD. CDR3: CAISPKQGGSTEAFF. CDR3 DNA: TGTGCCATCAGTCCAAAACAGGGGGGAAGCACTGAAGCTTTCTTT.

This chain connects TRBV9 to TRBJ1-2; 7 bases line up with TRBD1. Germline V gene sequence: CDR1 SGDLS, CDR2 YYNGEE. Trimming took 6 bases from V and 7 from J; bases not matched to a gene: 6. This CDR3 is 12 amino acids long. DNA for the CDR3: TGTGCCAGCAAGGACTCAGGGGGTGGCTACACCTTC. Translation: CASKDSGGGYTF. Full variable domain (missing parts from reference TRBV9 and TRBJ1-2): DSGVTQTPKHLITATGQRVTLRCSPRSGDLSVYWYQQSLDQGLQFLIQYYNGEERAKGNILERFSAQQFPDLHSELNLSSLELGDSALYFCASKDSGGGYTFGSGTRLTVV.

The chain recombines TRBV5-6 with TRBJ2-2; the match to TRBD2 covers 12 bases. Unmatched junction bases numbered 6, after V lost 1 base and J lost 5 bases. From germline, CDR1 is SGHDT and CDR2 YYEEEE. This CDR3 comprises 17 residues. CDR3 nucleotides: TGTGCCAGCAGCTTGCTCCTAGCGGGGGGGCGAACCGGGGAGCTGTTTTTT. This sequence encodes CASSLLLAGGRTGELFF. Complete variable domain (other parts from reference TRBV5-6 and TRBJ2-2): DAGVTQSPTHLIKTRGQQVTLRCSPKSGHDTVSWYQQALGQGPQFIFQYYEEEERQRGNFPDRFSGHQFPNYSSELNVNALLLGDSALYLCASSLLLAGGRTGELFFGEGSRLTVL.

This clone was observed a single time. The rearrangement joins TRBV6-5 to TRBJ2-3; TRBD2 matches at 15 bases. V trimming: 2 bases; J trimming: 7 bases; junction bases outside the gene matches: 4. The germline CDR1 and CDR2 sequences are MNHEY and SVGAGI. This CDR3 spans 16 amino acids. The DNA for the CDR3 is TGTGCCAGCAGTTACCGTGGGACTAGCGGGGGGAATACGCAGTATTTT. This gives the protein CASSYRGTSGGNTQYF.

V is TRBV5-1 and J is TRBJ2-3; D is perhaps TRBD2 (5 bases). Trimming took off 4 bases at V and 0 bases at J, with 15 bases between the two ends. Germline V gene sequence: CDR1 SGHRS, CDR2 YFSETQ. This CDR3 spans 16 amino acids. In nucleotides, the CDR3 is TGCGCCAGCAGCCCAAATAGCGTTTCTAGCACAGATACGCAGTATTTT. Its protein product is CASSPNSVSSTDTQYF.

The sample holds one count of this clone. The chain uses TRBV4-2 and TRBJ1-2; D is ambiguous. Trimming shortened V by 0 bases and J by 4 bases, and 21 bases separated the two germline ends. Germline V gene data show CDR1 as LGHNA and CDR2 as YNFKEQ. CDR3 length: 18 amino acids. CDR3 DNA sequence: TGTGCCAGCAGCCAAGATGACGGGGAGCCATCCCGGGGCTATGGCTACACCTTC. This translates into CASSQDDGEPSRGYGYTF.

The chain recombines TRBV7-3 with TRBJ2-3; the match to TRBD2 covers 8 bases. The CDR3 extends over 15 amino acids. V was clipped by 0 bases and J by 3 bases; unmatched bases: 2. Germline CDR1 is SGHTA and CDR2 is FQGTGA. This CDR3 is CASSLTGLVTDTQYF. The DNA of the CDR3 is TGTGCCAGCAGCTTAACGGGACTAGTTACAGATACGCAGTATTTT.

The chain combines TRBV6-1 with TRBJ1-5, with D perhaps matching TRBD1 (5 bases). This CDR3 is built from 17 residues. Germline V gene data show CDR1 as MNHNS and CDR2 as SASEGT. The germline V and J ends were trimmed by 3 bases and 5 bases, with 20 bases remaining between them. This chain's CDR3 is CASSDQLIPTGDQPQHF. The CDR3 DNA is TGTGCCAGCAGTGACCAACTTATACCTACAGGAGATCAGCCCCAGCATTTT.

As DNA, the CDR3 is TGCGCCAGCAGCTGGAGCGGGACTTATAATGAAAAACTGTTTTTT. This gives the protein CASSWSGTYNEKLFF. The chain joins TRBV5-1 to TRBJ1-4, with a tentative D call TRBD1 (5 bases). Trimming removed 3 bases at V and 4 bases at J, with 13 bases between. CDR3 length: 15 amino acids. Germline lookup yields CDR1 SGHRS and CDR2 YFSETQ.

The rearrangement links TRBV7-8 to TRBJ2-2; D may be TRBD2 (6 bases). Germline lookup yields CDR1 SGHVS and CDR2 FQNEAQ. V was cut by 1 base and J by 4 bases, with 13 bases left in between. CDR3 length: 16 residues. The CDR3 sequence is CASSLVDGGATGELFF. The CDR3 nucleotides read TGTGCCAGCAGCTTAGTAGATGGAGGGGCCACCGGGGAGCTGTTTTTT. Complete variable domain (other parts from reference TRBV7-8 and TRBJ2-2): GAGVSQSPRYKVAKRGQDVALRCDPISGHVSLFWYQQALGQGPEFLTYFQNEAQLDKSGLPSDRFFAERPEGSVSTLKIQRTQQEDSAVYLCASSLVDGGATGELFFGEGSRLTVL.

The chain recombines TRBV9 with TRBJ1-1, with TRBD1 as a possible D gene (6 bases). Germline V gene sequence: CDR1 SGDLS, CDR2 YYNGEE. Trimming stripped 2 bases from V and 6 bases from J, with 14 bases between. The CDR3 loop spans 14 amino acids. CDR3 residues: CASSVSSDSAEAFF. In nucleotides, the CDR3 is TGTGCCAGCAGCGTTTCCTCGGACAGCGCTGAAGCTTTCTTT.

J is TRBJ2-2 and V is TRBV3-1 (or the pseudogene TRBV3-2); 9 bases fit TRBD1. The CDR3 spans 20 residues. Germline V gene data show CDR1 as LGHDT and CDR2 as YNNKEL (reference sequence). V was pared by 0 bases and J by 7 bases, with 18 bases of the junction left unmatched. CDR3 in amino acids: CASSQDGLRTGVDRGGELFF. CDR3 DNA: TGTGCCAGCAGCCAAGATGGTCTCCGGACAGGGGTCGATCGTGGCGGGGAGCTGTTTTTT.

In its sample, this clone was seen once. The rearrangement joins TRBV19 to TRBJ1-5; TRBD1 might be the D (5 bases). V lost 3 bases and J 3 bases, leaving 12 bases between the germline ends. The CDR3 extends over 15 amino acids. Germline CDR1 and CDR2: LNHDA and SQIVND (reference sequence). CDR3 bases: TGTGCCAGTAGTATCTCGGGGGGGGACAATCAGCCCCAGCATTTT. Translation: CASSISGGDNQPQHF.

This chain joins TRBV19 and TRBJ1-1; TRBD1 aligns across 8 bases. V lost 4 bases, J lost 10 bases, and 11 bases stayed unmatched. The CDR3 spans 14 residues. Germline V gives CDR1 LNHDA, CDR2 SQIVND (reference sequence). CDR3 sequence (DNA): TGTGCCAGTAGTACCCTTGGACAGGGTGGGGTAGCTTTCTTT. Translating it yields CASSTLGQGGVAFF.

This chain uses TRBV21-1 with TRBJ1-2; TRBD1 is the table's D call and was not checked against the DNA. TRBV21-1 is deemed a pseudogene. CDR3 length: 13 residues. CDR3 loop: CAVGTGGAGGYTF. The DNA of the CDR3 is TGTGCCGTAGGGACAGGGGGCGCGGGGGGCTACACCTTC.

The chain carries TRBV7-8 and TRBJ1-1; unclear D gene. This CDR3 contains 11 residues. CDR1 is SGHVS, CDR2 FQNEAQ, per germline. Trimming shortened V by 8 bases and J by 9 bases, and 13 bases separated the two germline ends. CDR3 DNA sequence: TGTGCCAGCCAAATCGGGGAGAAAGCTTTCTTT. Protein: CASQIGEKAFF.